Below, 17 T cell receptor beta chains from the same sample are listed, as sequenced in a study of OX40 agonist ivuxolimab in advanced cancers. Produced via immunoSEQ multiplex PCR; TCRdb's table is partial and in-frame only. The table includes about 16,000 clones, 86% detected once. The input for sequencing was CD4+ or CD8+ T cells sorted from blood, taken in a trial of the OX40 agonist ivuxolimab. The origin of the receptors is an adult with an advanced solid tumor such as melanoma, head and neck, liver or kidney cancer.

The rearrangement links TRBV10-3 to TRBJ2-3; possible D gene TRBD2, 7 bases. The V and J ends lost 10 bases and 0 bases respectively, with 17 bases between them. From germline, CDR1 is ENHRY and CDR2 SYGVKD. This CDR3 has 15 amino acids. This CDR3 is CATLSSGGSTDTQYF. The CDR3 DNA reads TGTGCCACCCTGTCCTCGGGGGGCAGCACAGATACGCAGTATTTT.

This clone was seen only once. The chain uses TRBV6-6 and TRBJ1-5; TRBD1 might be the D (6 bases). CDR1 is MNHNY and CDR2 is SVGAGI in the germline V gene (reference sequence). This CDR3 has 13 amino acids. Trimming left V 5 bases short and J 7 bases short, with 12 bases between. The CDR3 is CASSLQQGQPQHF. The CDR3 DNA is TGTGCCAGCAGTCTGCAACAGGGCCAGCCCCAGCATTTT.

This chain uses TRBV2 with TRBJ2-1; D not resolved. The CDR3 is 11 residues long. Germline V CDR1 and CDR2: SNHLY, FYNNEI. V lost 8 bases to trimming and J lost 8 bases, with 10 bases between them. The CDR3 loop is CASLASDEQFF. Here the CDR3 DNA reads TGTGCCAGCTTAGCCTCGGATGAGCAGTTCTTC.

The CDR3 is CASSLGLASREQYF. Written as DNA, the CDR3 is TGTGCCAGCAGCCTTGGACTAGCCTCAAGGGAGCAGTACTTC. The chain employs TRBV14 and TRBJ2-7; TRBD2 agrees at 8 bases. There are 14 residues in the CDR3. Unmatched junction bases numbered 9, after V lost 4 bases and J lost 7 bases. The germline V gene encodes CDR1 SGHDN and CDR2 FVKESK.

Here the CDR3 reads CASSSYGTGYSYEQYF. CDR3 DNA: TGCGCCAGCAGCTCGTATGGGACCGGATATTCCTACGAGCAGTACTTC. J is TRBJ2-7 and V is TRBV5-1; D tentatively reads TRBD1 or TRBD2 (5 bases each). V was pared by 3 bases and J by 1 base, with 17 bases between. CDR1 is SGHRS, CDR2 YFSETQ, per germline. The CDR3 length is 16 residues.

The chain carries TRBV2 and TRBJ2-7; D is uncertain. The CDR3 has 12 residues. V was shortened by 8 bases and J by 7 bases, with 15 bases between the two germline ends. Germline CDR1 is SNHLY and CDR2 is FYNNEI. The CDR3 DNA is TGTGCCAGCGGCCTCACCAGTCGGGAGCAGTACTTC. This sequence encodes CASGLTSREQYF. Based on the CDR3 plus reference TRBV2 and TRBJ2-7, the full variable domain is EPEVTQTPSHQVTQMGQEVILRCVPISNHLYFYWYRQILGQKVEFLVSFYNNEISEKSEIFDDQFSVERPDGSNFTLKIRSTKLEDSAMYFCASGLTSREQYFGPGTRLTVT.

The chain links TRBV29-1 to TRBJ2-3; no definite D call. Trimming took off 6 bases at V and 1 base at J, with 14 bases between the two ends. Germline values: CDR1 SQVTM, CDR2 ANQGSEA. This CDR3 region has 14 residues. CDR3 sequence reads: CSVSFRQGTDTQYF. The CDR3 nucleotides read TGCAGCGTATCGTTTCGTCAGGGCACAGATACGCAGTATTTT.

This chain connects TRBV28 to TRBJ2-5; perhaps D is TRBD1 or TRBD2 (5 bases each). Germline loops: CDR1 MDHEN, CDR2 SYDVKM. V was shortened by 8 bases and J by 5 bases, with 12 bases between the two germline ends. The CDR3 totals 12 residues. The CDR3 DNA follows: TGTGCCAGCCAGTGGGGACGGGAGACCCAGTACTTC. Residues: CASQWGRETQYF.

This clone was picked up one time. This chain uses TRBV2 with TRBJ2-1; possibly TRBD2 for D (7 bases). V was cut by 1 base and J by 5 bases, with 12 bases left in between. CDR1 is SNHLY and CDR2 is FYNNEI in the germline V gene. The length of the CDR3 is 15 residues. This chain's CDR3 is CASSEGGGGDNEQFF. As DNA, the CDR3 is TGTGCCAGCAGTGAAGGGGGCGGGGGCGACAATGAGCAGTTCTTC.

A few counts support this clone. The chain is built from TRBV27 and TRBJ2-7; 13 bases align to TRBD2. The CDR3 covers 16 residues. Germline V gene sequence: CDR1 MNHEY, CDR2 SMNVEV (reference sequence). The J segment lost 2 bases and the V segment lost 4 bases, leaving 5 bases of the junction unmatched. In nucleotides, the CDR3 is TGTGCCAGCAGTTCCCCAGGACTAGCGGGAGCCTACGAGCAGTACTTC. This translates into CASSSPGLAGAYEQYF.

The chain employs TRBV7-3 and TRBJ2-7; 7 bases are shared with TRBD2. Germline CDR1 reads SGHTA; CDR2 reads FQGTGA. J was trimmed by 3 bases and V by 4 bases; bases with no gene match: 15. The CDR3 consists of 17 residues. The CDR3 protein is CASSSTGGLESNYEQYF. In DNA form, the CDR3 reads TGTGCCAGCAGCTCAACCGGAGGACTAGAGTCTAACTACGAGCAGTACTTC. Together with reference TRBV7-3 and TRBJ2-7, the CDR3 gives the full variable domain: GAGVSQTPSNKVTEKGKYVELRCDPISGHTALYWYRQSLGQGPEFLIYFQGTGAADDSGLPNDRFFAVRPEGSVSTLKIQRTERGDSAVYLCASSSTGGLESNYEQYFGPGTRLTVT.

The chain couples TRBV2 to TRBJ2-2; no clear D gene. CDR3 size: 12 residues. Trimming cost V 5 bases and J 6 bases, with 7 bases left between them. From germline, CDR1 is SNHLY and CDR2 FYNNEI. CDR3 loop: CASSLPAGELFF. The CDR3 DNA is TGTGCCAGCAGTCTCCCTGCCGGGGAGCTGTTTTTT.

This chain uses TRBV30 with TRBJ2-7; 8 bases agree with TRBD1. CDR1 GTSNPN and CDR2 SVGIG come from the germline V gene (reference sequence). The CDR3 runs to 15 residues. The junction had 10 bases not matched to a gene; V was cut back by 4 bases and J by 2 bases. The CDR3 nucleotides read TGTGCCTGGAAACCCGCGGACAGGGATACCTACGAGCAGTACTTC. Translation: CAWKPADRDTYEQYF. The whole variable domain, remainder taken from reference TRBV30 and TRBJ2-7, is SQTIHQWPATLVQPVGSPLSLECTVEGTSNPNLYWYRQAAGRGLQLLFYSVGIGQISSEVPQNLSASRPQDRQFILSSKKLLLSDSGFYLCAWKPADRDTYEQYFGPGTRLTVT.

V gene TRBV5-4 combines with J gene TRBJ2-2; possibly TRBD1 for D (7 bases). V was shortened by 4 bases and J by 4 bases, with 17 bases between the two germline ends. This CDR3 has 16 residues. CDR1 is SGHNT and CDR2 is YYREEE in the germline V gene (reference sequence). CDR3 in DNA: TGTGCCAGCAGCCGCAGGGGGGACAGACTCACCGGGGAGCTGTTTTTT. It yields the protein CASSRRGDRLTGELFF.

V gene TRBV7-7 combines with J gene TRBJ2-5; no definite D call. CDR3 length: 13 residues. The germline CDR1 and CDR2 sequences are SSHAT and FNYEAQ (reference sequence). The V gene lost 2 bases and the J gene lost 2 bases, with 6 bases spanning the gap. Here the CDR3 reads CASSLSAQETQYF. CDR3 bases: TGTGCCAGCAGCTTAAGTGCACAAGAGACCCAGTACTTC. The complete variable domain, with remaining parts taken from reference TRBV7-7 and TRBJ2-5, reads GAGVSQSPRYKVTKRGQDVTLRCDPISSHATLYWYQQALGQGPEFLTYFNYEAQPDKSGLPSDRFSAERPEGSISTLTIQRTEQRDSAMYRCASSLSAQETQYFGPGTRLLVL.

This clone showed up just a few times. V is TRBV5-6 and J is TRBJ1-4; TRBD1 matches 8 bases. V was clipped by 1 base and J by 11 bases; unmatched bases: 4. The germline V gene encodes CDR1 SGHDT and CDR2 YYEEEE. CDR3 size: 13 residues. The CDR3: CASSLQQGEKLFF. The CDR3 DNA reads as TGTGCCAGCAGCTTGCAACAGGGGGAGAAACTGTTTTTT.

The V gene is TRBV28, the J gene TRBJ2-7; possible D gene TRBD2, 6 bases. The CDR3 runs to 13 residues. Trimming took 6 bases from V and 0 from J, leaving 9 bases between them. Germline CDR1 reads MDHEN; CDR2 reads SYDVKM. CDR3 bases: TGTGCCAGCAGCCCTAGCGTCTCCTACGAGCAGTACTTC. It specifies CASSPSVSYEQYF. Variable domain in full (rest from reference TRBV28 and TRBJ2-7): DVKVTQSSRYLVKRTGEKVFLECVQDMDHENMFWYRQDPGLGLRLIYFSYDVKMKEKGDIPEGYSVSREKKERFSLILESASTNQTSMYLCASSPSVSYEQYFGPGTRLTVT.